This TCR beta chain was retrieved from a study of T cells in Graves' hyperthyroidism and ophthalmopathy. What was amplified from RNA transcripts were TCR beta CDR3 regions. HTBI primers were used for first-round RT-PCR of the TCR CDR3. MiXCR was run by TCRdb on the multiplex PCR reads, yielding one entry per CDR3 protein. This table has approximately 690,000 distinct CDR3 sequences, approximately 14% appearing once. This clonotype was picked up many times. CDR1 is SGHAT, CDR2 FQDESV, per germline (reference sequence). V lost 1 base, J lost 6 bases, and 16 bases lay in between. This CDR3 has 15 amino acids.

The chain links TRBV11-1 to TRBJ2-7; no firm D call. This sequence originates from a woman between 50 and 59 years old with Graves' ophthalmopathy. Sequenced: blood. CDR3 loop: CASSLDAGPGREQYF. The CDR3 nucleotides read TGTGCCAGCAGCTTAGACGCAGGCCCAGGTCGCGAGCAGTACTTC.